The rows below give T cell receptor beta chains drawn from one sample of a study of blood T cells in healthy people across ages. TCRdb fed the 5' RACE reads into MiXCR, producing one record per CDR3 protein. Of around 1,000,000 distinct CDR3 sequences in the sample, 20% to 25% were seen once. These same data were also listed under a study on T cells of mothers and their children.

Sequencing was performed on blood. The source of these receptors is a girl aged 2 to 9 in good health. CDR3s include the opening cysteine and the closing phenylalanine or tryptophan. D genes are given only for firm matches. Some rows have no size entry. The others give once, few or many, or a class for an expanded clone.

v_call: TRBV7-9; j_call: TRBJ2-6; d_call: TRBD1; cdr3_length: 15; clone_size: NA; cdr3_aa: CASSRRGPGANVLTF; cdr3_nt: TGTGCCAGCAGCCGCAGGGGGCCTGGGGCCAACGTCCTGACTTTC
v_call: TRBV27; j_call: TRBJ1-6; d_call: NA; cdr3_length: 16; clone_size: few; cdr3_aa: CASSPSGGFYNSPLHF; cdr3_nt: TGTGCCAGCAGTCCATCAGGAGGCTTCTATAATTCACCCCTCCACTTT
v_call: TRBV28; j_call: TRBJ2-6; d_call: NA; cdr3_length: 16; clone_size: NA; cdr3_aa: CASSLDGTSGANVLTF; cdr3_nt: TGTGCCAGCAGTTTAGATGGGACTTCTGGGGCCAACGTCCTGACTTTC
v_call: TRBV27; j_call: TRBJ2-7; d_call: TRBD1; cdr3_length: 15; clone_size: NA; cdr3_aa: CASSLIGTGGYEQYF; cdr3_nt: TGTGCCAGCAGTTTAATCGGGACAGGGGGCTACGAGCAGTACTTC
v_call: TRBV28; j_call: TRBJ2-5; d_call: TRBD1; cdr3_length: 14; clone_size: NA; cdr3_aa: CASSIGTGSVTQYF; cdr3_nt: TGTGCCAGCAGCATAGGGACAGGGAGTGTGACCCAGTACTTC
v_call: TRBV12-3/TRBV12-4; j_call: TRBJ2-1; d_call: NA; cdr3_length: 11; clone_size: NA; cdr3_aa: CASRAINEQFF; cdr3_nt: TGTGCCAGCAGGGCGATAAATGAGCAGTTCTTC
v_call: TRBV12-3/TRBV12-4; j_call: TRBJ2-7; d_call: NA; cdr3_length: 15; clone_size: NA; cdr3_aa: CASSFGLQGSYEQYF; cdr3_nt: TGTGCCAGCAGTTTCGGCTTACAGGGTTCCTACGAGCAGTACTTC
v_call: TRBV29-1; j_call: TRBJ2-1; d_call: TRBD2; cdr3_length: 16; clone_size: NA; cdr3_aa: CSVVETSGSSYNEQFF; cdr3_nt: TGCAGCGTTGTAGAAACTAGCGGAAGCTCCTACAATGAGCAGTTCTTC
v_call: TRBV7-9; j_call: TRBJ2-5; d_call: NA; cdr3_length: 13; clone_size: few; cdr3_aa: CASSWGEGETQYF; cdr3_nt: TGTGCCAGCAGCTGGGGAGAAGGAGAGACCCAGTACTTC
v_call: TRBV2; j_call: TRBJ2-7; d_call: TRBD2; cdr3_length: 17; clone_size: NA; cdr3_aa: CASSEPVTSGSVYEQYF; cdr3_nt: TGTGCCAGCAGTGAGCCGGTGACTAGCGGGAGTGTCTACGAGCAGTACTTC
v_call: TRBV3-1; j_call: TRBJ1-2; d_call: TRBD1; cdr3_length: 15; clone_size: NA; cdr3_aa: CASSQEGDRGHGYTF; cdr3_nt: TGTGCCAGCAGCCAAGAAGGAGACAGGGGGCATGGCTACACCTTC
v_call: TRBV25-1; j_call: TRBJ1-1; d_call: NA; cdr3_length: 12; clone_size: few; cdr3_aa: CASSEYGTEAFF; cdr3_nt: TGTGCCAGCAGTGAATATGGTACTGAAGCTTTCTTT
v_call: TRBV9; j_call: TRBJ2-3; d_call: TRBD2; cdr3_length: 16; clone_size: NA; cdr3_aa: CASSVAGTSASDTQYF; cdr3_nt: TGTGCCAGCAGCGTAGCGGGGACTAGCGCTTCAGATACGCAGTATTTT
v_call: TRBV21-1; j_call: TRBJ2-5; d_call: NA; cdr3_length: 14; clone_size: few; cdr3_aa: CASNLKKRQETQYF; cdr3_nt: TGTGCCAGCAACCTTAAGAAGAGACAAGAGACCCAGTACTTC
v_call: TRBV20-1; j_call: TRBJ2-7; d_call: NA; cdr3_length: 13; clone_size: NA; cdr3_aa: CSARIWTDYEQYF; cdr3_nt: TGCAGTGCCCGAATCTGGACCGACTACGAGCAGTACTTC
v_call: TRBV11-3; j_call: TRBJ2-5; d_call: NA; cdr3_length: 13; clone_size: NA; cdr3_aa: CASSLDWRETQHF; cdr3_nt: TGTGCCAGCAGCTTAGATTGGCGAGAGACCCAGCACTTC
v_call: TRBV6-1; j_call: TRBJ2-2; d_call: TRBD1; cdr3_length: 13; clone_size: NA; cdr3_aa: CASTGQGTGELFF; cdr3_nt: TGTGCCAGCACCGGACAGGGGACCGGGGAGCTGTTTTTT
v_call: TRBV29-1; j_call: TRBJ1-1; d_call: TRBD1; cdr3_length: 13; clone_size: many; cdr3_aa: CSVSRQGAGEAFF; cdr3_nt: TGCAGCGTTTCCAGACAGGGGGCAGGTGAAGCTTTCTTT
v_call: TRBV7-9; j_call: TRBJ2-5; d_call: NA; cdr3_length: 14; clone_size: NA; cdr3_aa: CASSPPQGQETQYF; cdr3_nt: TGTGCCAGCAGTCCACCCCAGGGACAAGAGACCCAGTACTTC
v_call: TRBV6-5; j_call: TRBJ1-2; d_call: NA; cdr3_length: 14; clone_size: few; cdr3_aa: CASSISGQNYGYTF; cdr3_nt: TGTGCCAGCAGTATTTCGGGGCAGAACTATGGCTACACCTTC
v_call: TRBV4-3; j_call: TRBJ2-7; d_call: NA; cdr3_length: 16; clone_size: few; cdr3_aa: CASSQDAVGSWEKSTF; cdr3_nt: TGCGCCAGCAGCCAAGATGCCGTGGGTTCATGGGAAAAATCTACATTC
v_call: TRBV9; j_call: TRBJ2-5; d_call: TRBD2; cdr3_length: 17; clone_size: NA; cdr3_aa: CASSVFAGGSRPETQYF; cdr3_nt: TGTGCCAGCAGCGTATTTGCGGGGGGTAGCAGACCCGAGACCCAGTACTTC
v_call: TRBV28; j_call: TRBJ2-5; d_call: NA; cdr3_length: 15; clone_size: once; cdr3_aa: CASRTGFRIQETQYF; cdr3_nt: TGTGCCAGCAGAACCGGGTTTCGAATCCAAGAGACCCAGTACTTC
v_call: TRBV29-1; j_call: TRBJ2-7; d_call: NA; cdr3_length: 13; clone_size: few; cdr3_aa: CSVEWQETYEQYF; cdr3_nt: TGCAGCGTTGAATGGCAGGAGACCTACGAGCAGTACTTC
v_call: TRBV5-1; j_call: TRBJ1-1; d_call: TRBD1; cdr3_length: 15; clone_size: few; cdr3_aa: CASSLSPVQGTEAFF; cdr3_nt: TGCGCCAGCAGCTTGAGCCCGGTACAGGGGACTGAAGCTTTCTTT
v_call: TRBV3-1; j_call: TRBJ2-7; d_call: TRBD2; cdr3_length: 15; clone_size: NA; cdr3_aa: CACSHSSGSSYEQYF; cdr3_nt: TGTGCCTGCAGCCATTCTAGCGGGAGCTCCTACGAGCAGTACTTC
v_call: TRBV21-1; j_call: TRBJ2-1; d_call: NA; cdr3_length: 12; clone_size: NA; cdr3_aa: CASIVIGDEQFF; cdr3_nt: TGTGCCAGCATCGTAATAGGGGATGAGCAGTTCTTC
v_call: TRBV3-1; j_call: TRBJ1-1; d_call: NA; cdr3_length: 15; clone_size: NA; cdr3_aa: CASSQDSTAGVGPFF; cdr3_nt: TGTGCCAGCAGCCAAGATTCGACCGCGGGCGTGGGTCCTTTCTTT
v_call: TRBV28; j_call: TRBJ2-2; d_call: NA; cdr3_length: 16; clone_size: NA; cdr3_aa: CASSLVSGSAPRELFF; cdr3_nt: TGTGCCAGCAGCCTTGTGTCGGGTTCAGCACCTCGGGAGCTGTTTTTT
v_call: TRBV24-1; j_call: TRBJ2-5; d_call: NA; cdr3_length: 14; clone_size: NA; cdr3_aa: CATSDLWDKETQYF; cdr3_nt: TGTGCCACCAGTGATTTGTGGGACAAGGAGACCCAGTACTTC
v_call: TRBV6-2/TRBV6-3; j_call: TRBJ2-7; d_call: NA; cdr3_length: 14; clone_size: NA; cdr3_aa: CACSYHATLHEQYF; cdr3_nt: TGTGCCTGCAGTTATCACGCCACCCTCCACGAGCAGTACTTC
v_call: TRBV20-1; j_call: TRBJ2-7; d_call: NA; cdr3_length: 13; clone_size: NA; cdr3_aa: CSARGGGEREQYF; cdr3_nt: TGCAGTGCTAGGGGTGGTGGAGAACGCGAGCAGTACTTC
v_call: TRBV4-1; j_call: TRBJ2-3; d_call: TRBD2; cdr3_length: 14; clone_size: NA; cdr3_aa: CASSQRSGEVTQYF; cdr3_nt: TGCGCCAGCAGCCAACGCAGCGGGGAAGTTACGCAGTATTTT
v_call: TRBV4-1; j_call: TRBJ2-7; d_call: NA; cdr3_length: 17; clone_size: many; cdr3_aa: CASSQEPFSVLPYEQYF; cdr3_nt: TGCGCCAGCAGCCAAGAACCATTCAGCGTCCTCCCCTACGAGCAGTACTTC
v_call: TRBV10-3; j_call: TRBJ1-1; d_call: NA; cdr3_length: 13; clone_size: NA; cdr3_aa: CAMQEEMNTEAFF; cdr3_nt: TGTGCCATGCAAGAGGAAATGAACACTGAAGCTTTCTTT
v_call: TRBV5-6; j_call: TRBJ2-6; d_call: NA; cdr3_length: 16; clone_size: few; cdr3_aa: CASSLGVSTGANVLTF; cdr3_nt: TGTGCCAGCAGCTTAGGGGTCTCCACCGGGGCCAACGTCCTGACTTTC
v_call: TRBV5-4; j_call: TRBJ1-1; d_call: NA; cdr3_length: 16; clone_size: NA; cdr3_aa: CASASGAEGWGTEAFF; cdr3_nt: TGTGCCAGCGCCTCTGGGGCCGAGGGTTGGGGGACTGAAGCTTTCTTT
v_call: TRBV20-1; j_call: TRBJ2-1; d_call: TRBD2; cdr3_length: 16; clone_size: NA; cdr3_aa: CSANPTSASSYNEQFF; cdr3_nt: TGCAGTGCTAATCCGACTAGCGCCAGCTCCTATAATGAGCAGTTCTTC
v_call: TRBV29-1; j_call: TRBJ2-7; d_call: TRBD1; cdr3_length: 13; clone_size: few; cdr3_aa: CSVRTGGTYEQYF; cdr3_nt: TGCAGCGTCCGGACAGGGGGGACCTACGAGCAGTACTTC
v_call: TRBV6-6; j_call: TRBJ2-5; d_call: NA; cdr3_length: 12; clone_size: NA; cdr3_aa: CASRLTVETQYF; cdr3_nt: TGTGCCAGCAGATTGACAGTAGAGACCCAGTACTTC
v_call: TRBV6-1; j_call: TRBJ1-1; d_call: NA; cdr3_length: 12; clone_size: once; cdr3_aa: CASTVLGTEAFF; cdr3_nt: TGTGCCAGCACGGTCCTCGGCACTGAAGCTTTCTTT
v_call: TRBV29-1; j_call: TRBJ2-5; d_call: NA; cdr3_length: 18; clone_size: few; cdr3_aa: CSVEGLGDRKAAAGTQYF; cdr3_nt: TGCAGCGTTGAAGGTTTAGGGGACCGCAAGGCTGCTGCCGGAACCCAGTACTTC
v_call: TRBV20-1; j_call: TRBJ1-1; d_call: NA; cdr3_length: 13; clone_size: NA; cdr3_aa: CSAQAPSGTEAFF; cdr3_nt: TGCAGTGCTCAGGCCCCCTCGGGCACTGAAGCTTTCTTT
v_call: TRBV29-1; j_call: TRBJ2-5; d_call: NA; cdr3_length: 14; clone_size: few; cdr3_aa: CSVETGGGQETQYF; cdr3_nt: TGCAGCGTTGAAACAGGAGGGGGGCAAGAGACCCAGTACTTC
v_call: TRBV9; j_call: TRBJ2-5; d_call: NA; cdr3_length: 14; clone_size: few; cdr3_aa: CAGSVGGTEETQYF; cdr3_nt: TGTGCCGGCAGCGTAGGAGGGACAGAAGAGACCCAGTACTTC
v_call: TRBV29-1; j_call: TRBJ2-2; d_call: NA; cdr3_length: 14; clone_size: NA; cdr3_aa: CSVEDPGSTGELFF; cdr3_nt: TGCAGCGTTGAAGATCCCGGGTCTACCGGGGAGCTGTTTTTT
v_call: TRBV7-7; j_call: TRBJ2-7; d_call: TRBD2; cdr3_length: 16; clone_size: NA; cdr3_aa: CASSPLIGRFPYEQYF; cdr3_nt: TGTGCTAGCAGCCCCCTAATCGGGAGGTTCCCCTACGAGCAGTACTTC
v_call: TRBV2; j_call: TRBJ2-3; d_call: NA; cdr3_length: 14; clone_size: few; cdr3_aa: CAATSVSNADTQYF; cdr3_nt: TGTGCCGCAACGAGCGTGAGTAACGCAGATACGCAGTATTTT
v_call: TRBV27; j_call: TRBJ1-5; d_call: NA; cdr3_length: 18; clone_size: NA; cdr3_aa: CASSLFGDRDYSNQPQHF; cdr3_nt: TGTGCCAGCAGTTTATTCGGAGACAGAGATTATAGCAATCAGCCCCAGCATTTT
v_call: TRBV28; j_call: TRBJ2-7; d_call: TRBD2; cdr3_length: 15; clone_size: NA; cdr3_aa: CASSPDWREIYGQYF; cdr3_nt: TGTGCCAGCAGCCCCGACTGGCGGGAGATTTACGGGCAGTACTTC
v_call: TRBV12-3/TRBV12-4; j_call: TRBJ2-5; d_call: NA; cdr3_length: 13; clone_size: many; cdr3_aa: CASSFRGSETQYF; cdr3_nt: TGTGCCAGCAGCTTTAGAGGTAGTGAGACCCAGTACTTC